This T cell receptor beta chain is drawn from a study of T cell responses to AZD1222 COVID-19 vaccine. Study overall: Pooled together were second doses at about 4 or about 12 weeks. The study's findings and limits: Of spike-specific TCRs, nearly half reportedly target regions left unmutated in variants. Researchers report vaccine-associated CD4 TCRs spanning spike, with dominance at 160-218 and 743-854.

The CDR3 runs to 17 residues. V shed 5 bases, J shed 4 bases, and the junction held 8 bases outside the gene matches. Germline CDR1 is SEHNR and CDR2 is FQNEAQ (reference sequence). With respect to this clone: Its antigen is still unknown.

Only in-frame clones appear in the TCRdb table, and some are missing; sequencing was by immunoSEQ multiplex PCR. The sample lists 150,000 or so clones, just under 95% occurring once. The chain recombines TRBV7-9 with TRBJ2-2; 12 bases are a match to TRBD2. The sequence derives from an adult in good health. The sequencing here drew on peripheral blood, taken on day 0 of AZD1222 vaccination. The CDR3 coding sequence is TGTGCCAGCAGCCTTGGACTAGCGGGAATGGGCACCGGGGAGCTGTTTTTT. Translated: CASSLGLAGMGTGELFF.